These T cell receptor beta chains were read from a single sample in a study of OX40 agonist ivuxolimab in advanced cancers. Clones were sequenced by immunoSEQ multiplex PCR, and TCRdb holds only the in-frame ones, with some missing. The table has fewer than 50,000 clones, more than 85% seen once. This sample comprised CD4+ or CD8+ T cells sorted from blood, obtained in a trial of the OX40 agonist ivuxolimab. The receptor source for this set is an adult with an advanced solid tumor such as melanoma, head and neck, liver or kidney cancer. Both conserved end residues are part of each CDR3. Each record gives: V gene, CDR3 protein.

TRBV10-3	CASSGTGVTEAFF
TRBV29-1	CSVEGDRGYQETQYF
TRBV2	CASSDRVGDTEAFF
TRBV14	CASSQDRTEAFF
TRBV2	CASSEAGRGTYGYTF
TRBV6-1	CASSAVGSSYEQYF
TRBV27	CASSPGQGSGNTIYF
TRBV11-2	CASSLTSGGSNEQFF
TRBV2	CASSASASGRYNEQFF
TRBV2	CASSSQGIGTDTQYF
TRBV6-1	CASSSFYNEQFF
TRBV27	CADPPRQELRQETQYF
TRBV7-9	CASSFTFTRGNTIYF
TRBV6-5	CASKTQGYEQYF
TRBV30	CAWSIPDRPRDSPLHF
TRBV9	CASSVDRGGYNEQFF
TRBV18	CASSTTGDRGTSPLHF
TRBV7-8	CASSLAGTGYEQYF
TRBV5-4	CASSFRGGPETQYF
TRBV9	CASSVAPRSGANVLTF
TRBV11-2	CASSLDIRAGRSRETQYF
TRBV21-1	CASSKGLLGSNQPQHF
TRBV7-9	CASSSGKGNTEAFF
TRBV6-5	CASSYGQGSTEAFF
TRBV30	CAWSVHSGETQYF
TRBV19	CASNEGLAKNIQYF
TRBV11-2	CASSSGLAGNIQYF
TRBV9	CASSTTGSPNQPQHF
TRBV5-1	CASSRAMEQEQFF
TRBV4-1	CASTDRVETEAFF
TRBV7-3	CASSFDWGTEAFF
TRBV19	CASGDQAAYEQYF
TRBV9	CASSASGLGNQPQHF
TRBV20-1	CSAISGGPQHF
TRBV5-1	CASSLGTGGTEAFF
TRBV19	CASSDYRGGDTEAFF
TRBV30	CAWSVNPTVQFF
TRBV7-2	CASSVQGAPYEQYF
TRBV6-4	CASSRDIKAGELFF
TRBV6-6	CASTNPNQGSGNTIYF
TRBV9	CASSASAGSPTQYF
TRBV20-1	CSAEGGGTYF
TRBV6-5	CASSYSGWGYTF
TRBV21-1	CASSSPLGMKRGNQPQHF
TRBV7-8	CASSPGGGEPQHF
TRBV10-2	CASSDSGYGNTIYF
TRBV4-3	CASSRGRDYTF
TRBV5-3	CARSLSQGAHDPDTIYF
TRBV20-1	CSAPSFPEAFF
TRBV5-5	CASSLAGQQTQYF
TRBV7-9	CASSLGRDPSYGYTF
TRBV19	CASSIGRPVGNSPLHF
TRBV28	CASSRQGYSNQPQHF
TRBV23-1	CASMPERTTNEKLFF
TRBV4-3	CASSLRAAGGTQYF